The 17 T cell receptor beta chains below were found in one sample sequenced in a study of cytomegalovirus exposure and HLA in healthy donors (dated by TCRdb to 2016 to 2017). Library prep was done by the immunoSEQ multiplex PCR assay. For the multiplex PCR, a mixture combining 60 forward primers for TCR Vbeta segments and 13 reverse primers for TCR Jbeta segments was used. The table was pulled from immuneACCESS by TCRdb, which kept in-frame rearrangements only. Such tables lose some clones; where checked, under half of the loss comes from unresolved V genes, and the rest has no known cause. Within this sample are some 130,000 clones, with 70% to 85% of them counted one time only. 4.2% of the sample belongs to the ten largest clones. The sequenced sample was PBMCs. The source is a male donor in good health and CMV-seropositive.

The chain carries TRBV6-4 and TRBJ1-1; 9 bases fit TRBD1. Germline V gene lookup returns CDR1 MRHNA and CDR2 SNTAGT. With 5 bases clipped from V and 4 bases from J, the junction kept 11 bases outside the gene matches. The CDR3 has 16 amino acids. The CDR3 nucleotides read TGTGCCAGCAGTCCTACAGGGGGCGGTGGGGGCACTGAAGCTTTCTTT. Residues: CASSPTGGGGGTEAFF.

The chain joins TRBV18 to TRBJ2-6, with 10 bases lining up with TRBD1. V trimming: 3 bases; J trimming: 0 bases; junction bases outside the gene matches: 5. Germline CDR1 KGHSH, CDR2 LQKENI. The CDR3 contains 18 residues. The CDR3 loop is CASSPPGQGSSGANVLTF. The CDR3 coding sequence is TGTGCCAGCTCACCTCCGGGACAGGGGAGCTCTGGGGCCAACGTCCTGACTTTC.

Written as DNA, the CDR3 is TGTGCCAGTAGTATTCCCCAGGGAATCTATGGCTACACCTTC. Amino acid sequence: CASSIPQGIYGYTF. This chain connects TRBV19 to TRBJ1-2; TRBD1 might be the D (5 bases). This CDR3 is built from 14 residues. The V end lost 3 bases, the J end lost 4 bases, and 12 bases lay between the germline ends. Germline CDR1 is LNHDA and CDR2 is SQIVND (reference sequence).

The J gene is TRBJ2-7, the V gene TRBV18; 7 bases align to TRBD2. Germline V gives CDR1 KGHSH, CDR2 LQKENI. CDR3 size: 14 residues. Unmatched junction bases numbered 7, after V lost 3 bases and J lost 5 bases. The CDR3 reads CASSPDGGSDEQYF. CDR3 DNA: TGTGCCAGCTCACCGGACGGGGGGAGCGACGAGCAGTACTTC.

The chain combines TRBV27 with TRBJ2-2, with TRBD1 matching over 11 bases. V lost 5 bases and J lost 5; bases outside the gene matches: 7. CDR3 length: 16 amino acids. Germline V gives CDR1 MNHEY, CDR2 SMNVEV (reference sequence). The CDR3 reads CASSRSGTGGTGELFF. As DNA, the CDR3 is TGTGCCAGCAGTCGATCCGGGACAGGGGGTACCGGGGAGCTGTTTTTT.

V gene TRBV29-1 combines with J gene TRBJ1-1, with 8 bases matching TRBD1. J was trimmed by 5 bases and V by 7 bases; bases with no gene match: 9. The CDR3 has 13 residues. Germline CDR1 SQVTM, CDR2 ANQGSEA. The CDR3 DNA follows: TGCAGCGCCGGACAGGGAACCGGGACTGAAGCTTTCTTT. Residues: CSAGQGTGTEAFF.

A word on this clone: The CDR3 end shows no conserved phenylalanine or tryptophan, and so a read error is likely. The chain employs TRBV6-5 and TRBJ1-1; possibly TRBD1 for D (5 bases). Trimming stripped 2 bases from V and 11 bases from J, with 21 bases between. Germline-derived CDR1 and CDR2 are MNHEY and SVGAGI. This CDR3 contains 15 residues. The CDR3, as DNA: TGTGCCAGCAGTTACCTTGGCCAGGGATTATTTGTGGCTTTCCTT. This translates into CASSYLGQGLFVAFL.

This sequence joins TRBV11-1 and TRBJ2-2, with D perhaps matching TRBD2 (7 bases). The germline V and J ends were trimmed by 5 bases and 0 bases, with 13 bases remaining between them. CDR1 is SGHAT and CDR2 is FQDESV in the germline V gene (reference sequence). The length of the CDR3 is 16 residues. In DNA form, the CDR3 reads TGTGCCAGCAGCCCGAGGGAGGGGGCGAACACCGGGGAGCTGTTTTTT. Amino acids: CASSPREGANTGELFF.

The chain joins TRBV6-1 to TRBJ2-7; 13 bases fit TRBD2. V shed 4 bases, J shed 9 bases, and the junction held 6 bases outside the gene matches. The CDR3 runs 14 residues. Germline values: CDR1 MNHNS, CDR2 SASEGT. This CDR3 reads CASSVTSGRVGQYF. In nucleotides, the CDR3 is TGTGCCAGCAGTGTTACTAGCGGGAGGGTTGGGCAGTACTTC.

V gene TRBV29-1 combines with J gene TRBJ1-6; D perhaps matches TRBD1 (6 bases). Germline CDR1 reads SQVTM; CDR2 reads ANQGSEA. Trimming removed 4 bases at V and 3 bases at J, with 7 bases between. The CDR3 sequence is 13 residues long. For the CDR3, the DNA is TGCAGCGTTGGGGACAACTATAATTCACCCCTCCACTTT. It codes for CSVGDNYNSPLHF.

This clone was found once. The rearrangement uses TRBV5-5 and TRBJ1-6; TRBD1 is a possible D gene (5 bases). Germline CDR1 reads SGHKS; CDR2 reads YYEKEE (reference sequence). V was cut by 1 base and J by 0 bases, with 14 bases left in between. This CDR3 has 18 amino acids. The CDR3 coding sequence is TGTGCCAGCAGCTTGTCTGTGCCTAGGGGCTCCTATAATTCACCCCTCCACTTT. This codes for CASSLSVPRGSYNSPLHF.

The chain has TRBV6-5 and TRBJ2-2; D is undetermined. Germline V gives CDR1 MNHEY, CDR2 SVGAGI. Trimming shortened V by 2 bases and J by 5 bases, and 15 bases separated the two germline ends. The CDR3 is 16 amino acids. The CDR3 region has the DNA TGTGCCAGCAGTTACGGGCATGCCCCAGGTACCGGGGAGCTGTTTTTT. Protein: CASSYGHAPGTGELFF.

This sequence joins TRBV10-3 and TRBJ1-1; D gene ambiguous. V was clipped by 0 bases and J by 7 bases, with 9 bases between them. Germline loops: CDR1 ENHRY, CDR2 SYGVKD. The CDR3 has 13 amino acids. The DNA of the CDR3 is TGTGCCATCAGTGAGTCGGGAGCAGGTGAAGCTTTCTTT. The encoded protein is CAISESGAGEAFF.

Concerning this clone itself: Distinct nucleotide sequences in the sample also encode this CDR3. This chain connects TRBV25-1 to TRBJ2-3; unclear D gene. This CDR3 has 15 residues. Per germline, CDR1 MGHDK and CDR2 SYGVNS. Trimming removed 3 bases from V and 3 bases from J, with 13 bases in between. The CDR3 region has the DNA TGTGCCAGCAGTGAGCAGGTCAGATATACAGATACGCAGTATTTT. This encodes CASSEQVRYTDTQYF.

The chain employs TRBV7-9 and TRBJ1-1; D unclear. Between the trimmed V and J ends, which lost 5 bases and 1 base, there was a span of 11 bases. Germline assignment: CDR1 SEHNR and CDR2 FQNEAQ (reference sequence). The CDR3 is 14 residues long. Here the CDR3 DNA reads TGTGCCAGCAGCCTCGAGGGAAAGAACACTGAAGCTTTCTTT. Amino acids: CASSLEGKNTEAFF.

This clone was found a few times. This chain links TRBV29-1 with TRBJ1-1, with 7 bases that match TRBD1. The CDR3 is 15 amino acids. Germline CDR1 is SQVTM and CDR2 is ANQGSEA. With V trimmed by 4 bases and J by 1 base, 9 bases remained unmatched. The CDR3 loop reads CSVVLGQPWNTEAFF. The CDR3 nucleotides are TGCAGCGTTGTCCTGGGACAGCCATGGAACACTGAAGCTTTCTTT.

The chain links TRBV12-5 to TRBJ2-3; D is perhaps TRBD1 (6 bases). The CDR3 totals 14 residues. Germline assignment: CDR1 LGHNT and CDR2 FRNRAP. The V end was cut by 1 base, the J end by 3 bases, with 8 bases between. CDR3 sequence: CASGLGTETDTQYF. CDR3 bases: TGTGCTAGTGGTTTGGGGACAGAAACAGATACGCAGTATTTT.